The entry below describes one T cell receptor beta chain. The antigen it binds to is not known. No per-base quality is available; no much larger clone lies one base away. The entry originates in a study of a mutant IDH1 vaccine in newly diagnosed glioma (dated by TCRdb to about 2021). With respect to the entire study: Across visits V03 through V10, patients got a total of eight vaccinations, given in weeks 1, 3, 5, 7, 11, 15, 19 and 23. Prior to enrollment, patients had been given standard therapy consisting of radiotherapy alone, temozolomide alone, or radiochemotherapy with temozolomide, with the combination given to most patients. For exploratory analyses, longitudinal TCRB deep sequencing was carried out in roughly 23 treated patients wherever samples were available. Six visits were used for peripheral blood collection: V03 (baseline), V05, V07, V10, V12 and V13. Vaccination was initiated 4-6 weeks after radiotherapy alone, or concurrently with temozolomide cycles in the chemotherapy-containing groups. Of the approximately 35 treated patients, approximately 62% were male and approximately 40% were female, and the mean age was about 40 years. On the study overall, not on this receptor specifically: PBMC samples for TCRB deep sequencing were selected based on availability. Pseudoprogression appeared unrelated to alterations in the top peripheral T cell clonotypes detected by TCRB sequencing. The authors noted that analyses of patient blood samples could not be reproduced because of sample limitations. Vaccine-induced immune responses across multiple MHC alleles were detected in roughly 94% of patients.

This specimen's time point label, per the study, means: week 11, during vaccination. A 20-mer mutant IDH1 peptide at 300 micrograms in Montanide made up each vaccine dose, which was injected subcutaneously together with topical imiquimod. Newly diagnosed WHO grade 3 or 4 IDH1-mutant astrocytomas showing loss of nuclear ATRX were present in the donors. The samples were drawn from NOA16, a multicentre, single-arm, open-label phase I trial in Germany that tested a mutant IDH1 peptide vaccine in humans for the first time. Genomic DNA for TCRB sequencing was extracted from EDTA blood using the DNeasy Blood and Tissue Kit. The CDR3 contains 16 residues, cysteine and phenylalanine counted. Only the CDR3 DNA stays, 48 bases, in frame from base 1. The junction carries 14 bases between V and J, which are trimmed by 5 bases and 0 bases respectively. The germline V gene specifies SGHAT as CDR1 and FQNNGV as CDR2.

The library relied on the immunoSEQ multiplex PCR assay. The hsTCRB Kit was used according to the manufacturer's protocol to amplify rearranged TCR beta chain sequences. TCRB libraries were sequenced on an Illumina MiSeq. Turning to the authors' computational methods: The proprietary platform of the kit vendor was used for demultiplexing, trimming and gene mapping. TCRdb took over this immuneACCESS table, retaining in-frame rearrangements with V and J assigned. Such tables are incomplete; in checked studies, under half of the missing clones stem from an unresolved V gene, and the remainder is unexplained. V, J and clone size were drawn from that table, and D and trimming were deduced from the DNA. This sample gives roughly 110,000 clones in total; 90% of them show up just once. Roughly 0.57% of the sample rests with the top ten.

The sample was PBMCs, taken from a glioma patient whose treatment included an IDH1 peptide vaccine. The source is a woman between 45 and 60 years old with glioma. The chain is made from TRBV11-2 and TRBJ1-3, and the D gene may be TRBD1, 6 bases matching. The DNA sequence is TGTGCCAGCAGCACACATACAGGGACCTCTGGAAACACCATATATTTT. Translated, this gives CASSTHTGTSGNTIYF.